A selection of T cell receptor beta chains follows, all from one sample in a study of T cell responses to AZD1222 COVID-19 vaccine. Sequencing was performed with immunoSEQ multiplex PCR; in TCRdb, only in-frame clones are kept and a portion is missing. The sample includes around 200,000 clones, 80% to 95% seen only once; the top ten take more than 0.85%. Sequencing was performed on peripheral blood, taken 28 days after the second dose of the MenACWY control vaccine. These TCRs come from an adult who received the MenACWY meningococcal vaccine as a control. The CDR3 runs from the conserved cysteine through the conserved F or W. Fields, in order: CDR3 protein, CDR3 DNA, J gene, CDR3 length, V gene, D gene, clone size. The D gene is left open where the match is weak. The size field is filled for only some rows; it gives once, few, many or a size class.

CDR3: CASSWGTGLNTEAFF; DNA: TGTGCCAGCAGCTGGGGGACAGGGTTGAACACTGAAGCTTTCTTT; J: TRBJ1-1; length: 15; V: TRBV5-6; D: TRBD1; size: NA
CDR3: CASSLAAGAGTDTQYF; DNA: TGTGCCAGCAGCTTAGCAGCGGGGGCTGGCACAGATACGCAGTATTTT; J: TRBJ2-3; length: 16; V: TRBV7-2; D: TRBD2; size: NA
CDR3: CASSLRRALGNEQFF; DNA: TGTGCCAGCAGCCTTCGAAGGGCCCTCGGCAATGAGCAGTTCTTC; J: TRBJ2-1; length: 15; V: TRBV3-1/TRBV3-2; D: NA; size: NA
CDR3: CASSYQGRETQYF; DNA: TGTGCCAGCAGTTACCAGGGGCGAGAGACCCAGTACTTC; J: TRBJ2-5; length: 13; V: TRBV6-5; D: NA; size: NA
CDR3: CASSGLAGAPSSRETQYF; DNA: TGTGCCAGCAGCGGACTAGCGGGGGCCCCCTCATCAAGAGAGACCCAGTACTTC; J: TRBJ2-5; length: 18; V: TRBV7-6; D: TRBD2; size: NA
CDR3: CASSQESGGQAFF; DNA: TGTGCCAGCAGCCAAGAATCAGGGGGGCAAGCTTTCTTT; J: TRBJ1-1; length: 13; V: TRBV3-1/TRBV3-2; D: TRBD1; size: NA
CDR3: CASSAGANVLTF; DNA: TGTGCCAGCAGTGCCGGGGCCAACGTCCTGACTTTC; J: TRBJ2-6; length: 12; V: TRBV6-1; D: NA; size: NA
CDR3: CASSQDRAGADTQYF; DNA: TGTGCCAGCAGCCAAGATAGAGCGGGGGCCGATACGCAGTATTTT; J: TRBJ2-3; length: 15; V: TRBV4-2; D: TRBD2; size: once
CDR3: CASSERRLNTEAFF; DNA: TGTGCCAGCAGCGAGCGGCGCCTGAACACTGAAGCTTTCTTT; J: TRBJ1-1; length: 14; V: TRBV7-2; D: NA; size: NA
CDR3: CASSLAPPEETQYF; DNA: TGCGCCAGCAGCTTGGCCCCGCCCGAGGAGACCCAGTACTTC; J: TRBJ2-5; length: 14; V: TRBV5-1; D: NA; size: NA
CDR3: CASSLSTGELFF; DNA: TGCGCCAGCAGCTTGAGCACCGGGGAGCTGTTTTTT; J: TRBJ2-2; length: 12; V: TRBV5-1; D: NA; size: NA
CDR3: CASSNTPGGRRAEAFF; DNA: TGTGCCAGCAGCAATACACCCGGCGGGCGGAGGGCTGAAGCTTTCTTT; J: TRBJ1-1; length: 16; V: TRBV7-8; D: NA; size: NA
CDR3: CASSLARVGGGNYEQYF; DNA: TGCGCCAGCAGCTTGGCACGGGTCGGCGGGGGAAACTACGAGCAGTACTTC; J: TRBJ2-7; length: 17; V: TRBV5-1; D: TRBD2; size: NA
CDR3: CASSQYSGQNTEAFF; DNA: TGTGCCAGCAGCCAATATTCGGGACAGAACACTGAAGCTTTCTTT; J: TRBJ1-1; length: 15; V: TRBV3-1/TRBV3-2; D: NA; size: NA
CDR3: CASRRRDTNYGYTF; DNA: TGTGCCAGCAGGCGTCGGGACACAAACTATGGCTACACCTTC; J: TRBJ1-2; length: 14; V: TRBV5-6; D: NA; size: once
CDR3: CASMTGSSSGNTIYF; DNA: TGTGCCTCGATGACAGGGTCGAGCTCTGGAAACACCATATATTTT; J: TRBJ1-3; length: 15; V: TRBV10-3; D: TRBD1; size: NA
CDR3: CASSYRTGVYGYTF; DNA: TGTGCCAGCAGTTACAGGACAGGGGTCTATGGCTACACCTTC; J: TRBJ1-2; length: 14; V: TRBV6-2/TRBV6-3; D: TRBD1; size: NA
CDR3: CASSGKGRLNTEAFF; DNA: TGTGCCAGCAGCGGAAAGGGACGGTTGAACACTGAAGCTTTCTTT; J: TRBJ1-1; length: 15; V: TRBV9; D: NA; size: NA
CDR3: CAWSVTGGLQPQHF; DNA: TGTGCCTGGAGTGTAACAGGGGGCCTTCAGCCCCAGCATTTT; J: TRBJ1-5; length: 14; V: TRBV30; D: TRBD1; size: NA
CDR3: CASSQDFAAPYNEQFF; DNA: TGTGCCAGCAGCCAAGATTTCGCAGCCCCCTACAATGAGCAGTTCTTC; J: TRBJ2-1; length: 16; V: TRBV3-1/TRBV3-2; D: NA; size: NA
CDR3: CASSQSGRDTIYF; DNA: TGCGCCAGCAGCCAGTCCGGGAGGGACACCATATATTTT; J: TRBJ1-3; length: 13; V: TRBV4-1; D: NA; size: NA
CDR3: CASSPAAVSYEQYF; DNA: TGTGCCAGCAGCCCCGCAGCGGTCTCCTACGAGCAGTACTTC; J: TRBJ2-7; length: 14; V: TRBV9; D: NA; size: NA
CDR3: CASSFIPGTKGPYYGYTF; DNA: TGTGCCAGCAGCTTTATCCCAGGGACAAAGGGACCGTATTATGGCTACACCTTC; J: TRBJ1-2; length: 18; V: TRBV5-4; D: NA; size: NA
CDR3: CASSLSQGRAFF; DNA: TGTGCCAGCAGTTTGTCTCAGGGGCGGGCTTTCTTT; J: TRBJ1-1; length: 12; V: TRBV6-5; D: NA; size: once
CDR3: CASSPNGVSNQPQHF; DNA: TGTGCCAGCAGCCCGAACGGGGTGAGCAATCAGCCCCAGCATTTT; J: TRBJ1-5; length: 15; V: TRBV3-1/TRBV3-2; D: NA; size: once
CDR3: CATSRGWGSSYEQYF; DNA: TGTGCCACCAGCAGAGGGTGGGGCAGCTCCTACGAGCAGTACTTC; J: TRBJ2-7; length: 15; V: TRBV15; D: NA; size: NA
CDR3: CATVNSMNTEAFF; DNA: TGTGCCACCGTTAATTCTATGAACACTGAAGCTTTCTTT; J: TRBJ1-1; length: 13; V: TRBV28; D: NA; size: once
CDR3: CASSDQLGTGANYGYTF; DNA: TGTGCCAGCAGTGACCAACTTGGGACGGGGGCTAACTATGGCTACACCTTC; J: TRBJ1-2; length: 17; V: TRBV6-1; D: NA; size: NA
CDR3: CASSQSLTGNGYTF; DNA: TGTGCCAGCAGCCAAAGTCTAACAGGGAATGGCTACACCTTC; J: TRBJ1-2; length: 14; V: TRBV3-1/TRBV3-2; D: NA; size: NA
CDR3: CASSQKGIGGYTF; DNA: TGCGCCAGCAGCCAAAAGGGTATTGGAGGCTACACCTTC; J: TRBJ1-2; length: 13; V: TRBV4-1; D: NA; size: NA
CDR3: CASSGHGRPFYGYTF; DNA: TGTGCCAGCAGTGGCCATGGACGGCCCTTCTATGGCTACACCTTC; J: TRBJ1-2; length: 15; V: TRBV25-1; D: NA; size: NA
CDR3: CASSPSRGTEAFF; DNA: TGTGCCAGCTCACCATCCCGAGGGACTGAAGCTTTCTTT; J: TRBJ1-1; length: 13; V: TRBV18; D: NA; size: NA
CDR3: CASSPIENEQFF; DNA: TGTGCCAGCAGTCCTATTGAAAATGAGCAGTTCTTC; J: TRBJ2-1; length: 12; V: TRBV12-3/TRBV12-4; D: NA; size: NA
CDR3: CASSGTGNSYEQYF; DNA: TGCGCCAGCAGTGGGACAGGGAACTCCTACGAGCAGTACTTC; J: TRBJ2-7; length: 14; V: TRBV10-1; D: TRBD1; size: NA
CDR3: CASGLVAEAFF; DNA: TGTGCTAGTGGTTTGGTTGCGGAAGCTTTCTTT; J: TRBJ1-1; length: 11; V: TRBV12-5; D: NA; size: NA
CDR3: CASSSAKVDWTDTQYF; DNA: TGTGCCAGCAGCTCCGCCAAGGTCGATTGGACAGATACGCAGTATTTT; J: TRBJ2-3; length: 16; V: TRBV3-1/TRBV3-2; D: NA; size: NA
CDR3: CASSQSGNEQYF; DNA: TGTGCCAGCAGCCAATCAGGGAACGAGCAGTACTTC; J: TRBJ2-7; length: 12; V: TRBV3-1/TRBV3-2; D: NA; size: NA
CDR3: CSVGNRAGEEAFF; DNA: TGCAGCGTTGGAAACCGGGCCGGTGAAGAAGCTTTCTTT; J: TRBJ1-1; length: 13; V: TRBV29-1; D: NA; size: NA
CDR3: CATSDFAAGKDTQYF; DNA: TGTGCCACCAGTGATTTTGCAGCCGGGAAGGATACGCAGTATTTT; J: TRBJ2-3; length: 15; V: TRBV24-1; D: NA; size: NA
CDR3: CASSPDGNTEAFF; DNA: TGTGCCAGCAGTCCCGACGGCAACACTGAAGCTTTCTTT; J: TRBJ1-1; length: 13; V: TRBV6-6; D: NA; size: NA
CDR3: CASSYSGGYKPQHF; DNA: TGTGCCAGCAGTTACAGCGGGGGTTACAAGCCCCAGCATTTT; J: TRBJ1-5; length: 14; V: TRBV6-2/TRBV6-3; D: NA; size: NA
CDR3: CASSLAGRGAYEQYF; DNA: TGTGCCAGCAGCTTGGCTGGCAGGGGGGCCTACGAGCAGTACTTC; J: TRBJ2-7; length: 15; V: TRBV5-8; D: NA; size: once
CDR3: CASSYRFGSSYNEQFF; DNA: TGTGCCAGCAGTTACAGGTTCGGGAGCTCCTACAATGAGCAGTTCTTC; J: TRBJ2-1; length: 16; V: TRBV6-5; D: NA; size: NA
CDR3: CASSLLGAGGGYEQYF; DNA: TGTGCCAGCAGCCTTCTGGGGGCCGGGGGGGGGTACGAGCAGTACTTC; J: TRBJ2-7; length: 16; V: TRBV11-2; D: TRBD2; size: NA
CDR3: CASSLTRESTDTQYF; DNA: TGTGCCAGCAGTCTTACTAGAGAGAGCACAGATACGCAGTATTTT; J: TRBJ2-3; length: 15; V: TRBV2; D: NA; size: NA
CDR3: CASSTNLQGGSEAFF; DNA: TGTGCCAGCAGTACAAACCTTCAGGGAGGCTCTGAAGCTTTCTTT; J: TRBJ1-1; length: 15; V: TRBV6-2/TRBV6-3; D: NA; size: once
CDR3: CASSQDPDQPQHF; DNA: TGTGCCAGCAGCCAAGACCCCGATCAGCCCCAGCATTTT; J: TRBJ1-5; length: 13; V: TRBV4-2; D: NA; size: NA
CDR3: CASSPRGKPDGGSTDTQYF; DNA: TGTGCCAGCAGCCCGCGGGGGAAGCCGGATGGGGGTAGCACAGATACGCAGTATTTT; J: TRBJ2-3; length: 19; V: TRBV7-3; D: TRBD2; size: NA
CDR3: CASSPQSGYTF; DNA: TGTGCCAGCAGCCCCCAGAGTGGCTACACCTTC; J: TRBJ1-2; length: 11; V: TRBV2; D: NA; size: NA
CDR3: CAWSGGSIAGELFF; DNA: TGTGCCTGGAGTGGGGGCAGTATTGCCGGGGAGCTGTTTTTT; J: TRBJ2-2; length: 14; V: TRBV30; D: NA; size: NA
CDR3: CASTPTGVSTEAFF; DNA: TGTGCCAGCACCCCCACAGGGGTCTCTACTGAAGCTTTCTTT; J: TRBJ1-1; length: 14; V: TRBV7-9; D: TRBD1; size: NA
CDR3: CASSLAGLEDYGYTF; DNA: TGTGCCAGCAGCTTGGCAGGGTTGGAGGACTATGGCTACACCTTC; J: TRBJ1-2; length: 15; V: TRBV5-5; D: NA; size: NA
CDR3: CASSLAGWGYTF; DNA: TGCGCCAGCAGCTTGGCGGGGTGGGGCTACACCTTC; J: TRBJ1-2; length: 12; V: TRBV5-1; D: NA; size: NA
CDR3: CASSPQTGTNEKLFF; DNA: TGTGCCAGCAGCCCTCAGACAGGCACTAATGAAAAACTGTTTTTT; J: TRBJ1-4; length: 15; V: TRBV7-2; D: NA; size: NA